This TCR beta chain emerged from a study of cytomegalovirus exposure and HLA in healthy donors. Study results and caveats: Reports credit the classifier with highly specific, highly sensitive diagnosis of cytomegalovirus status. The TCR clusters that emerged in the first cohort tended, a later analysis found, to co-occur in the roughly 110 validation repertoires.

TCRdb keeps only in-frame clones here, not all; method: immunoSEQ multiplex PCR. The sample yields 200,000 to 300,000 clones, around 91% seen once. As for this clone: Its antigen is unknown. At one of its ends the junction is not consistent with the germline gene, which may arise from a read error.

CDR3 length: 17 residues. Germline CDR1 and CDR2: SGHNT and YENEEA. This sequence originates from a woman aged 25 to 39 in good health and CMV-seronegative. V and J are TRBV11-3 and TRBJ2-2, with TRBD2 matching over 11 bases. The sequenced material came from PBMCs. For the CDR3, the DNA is TGTGCCAGCAGCTCCCGACTAGCGGGGCCGAACGCCGGGGAGCTGTTTTTT. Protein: CASSSRLAGPNAGELFF. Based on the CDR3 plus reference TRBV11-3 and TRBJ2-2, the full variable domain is EAGVVQSPRYKIIEKKQPVAFWCNPISGHNTLYWYLQNLGQGPELLIRYENEEAVDDSQLPKDRFSAERLKGVDSTLKIQPAELGDSAVYLCASSSRLAGPNAGELFFGEGSRLTVL.